This T cell receptor (beta chain) came from a study of T-cell memory formation after mild COVID-19. One entry per CDR3 protein, called by TCRdb with MiXCR from the 5' RACE reads. The sample consists of over 150,000 distinct CDR3 sequences, roughly 13% of them appearing once. This CDR3 has 14 residues. Trimming left V 0 bases short and J 6 bases short, with 10 bases between. Germline lookup yields CDR1 SGHDT and CDR2 YYEEEE. This clonotype was detected only a few times. The sequenced material came from PBMCs or a T cell subset sorted from them (not recorded which). This chain connects TRBV5-6 to TRBJ1-5; tentatively, D is TRBD1 (5 bases). The TCR comes from a man younger than 35 who had mild COVID-19 (a few samples of this study predate the infection). Cell type and time point are not known. Here the CDR3 reads CASSLGWGTQPQHF. The CDR3 DNA sequence: TGTGCCAGCAGCTTGGGCTGGGGGACTCAGCCCCAGCATTTT.